This TCR beta chain was found in a study of response to subunit inactivated influenza vaccine. The study's findings and limits: Only a handful of new T cells, the authors suggested, are recruited with each seasonal influenza vaccination.

From germline, CDR1 is DFQATT and CDR2 SNEGSKA (reference sequence). J gave up 1 base and V 6 bases, and 9 bases lay outside the gene matches. This CDR3 comprises 16 residues. Of note for this clonotype: Its antigen is not identified.

TCRdb re-called the RT-PCR reads with MiXCR, one entry per CDR3 protein. The sample lists about 800,000 distinct CDR3 sequences, 21% seen once, with roughly a tenth in the top ten. The V call is TRBV20-1, the J call TRBJ2-1; 10 bases agree with TRBD1. The sequence derives from a man aged 45-65 years who received an inactivated influenza vaccine. Sequencing used PBMCs from blood, obtained more than 4 days after vaccination. The CDR3 sequence: CSANPGTGASYNEQFF. The CDR3 coding sequence is TGCAGTGCAAATCCCGGGACAGGGGCTTCCTACAATGAGCAGTTCTTC.